The present TCR beta chain was sequenced within a study of shared clonotypes between healthy human individuals. The method was immunoSEQ multiplex PCR; TCRdb's version includes in-frame clones alone and lacks a portion of them. This table has approximately 2,000,000 clones, 92% appearing once. Naive CD45RA+ and memory CD45RA-negative subsets were split from CD4+ cells. General observations from the study: Lower generation probabilities were found for non-shared clonotypes than for those shared by all four donors. Enrolling few donors narrowed the genetic and exposure-history diversity that was represented.

A word on this clone: No antigen is known for it.

V shed 6 bases, J shed 4 bases, and the junction held 5 bases outside the gene matches. This CDR3 has 13 amino acids. Germline V gene data show CDR1 as LGHNT and CDR2 as FRNRAP. The chain links TRBV12-5 to TRBJ1-2, with 7 bases aligning to TRBD1. The receptor's source is a man between 18 and 35 years old in good health. Some clones in this sample may be carry-over from other donors' samples. The sample comprised naive CD4+ T cells from PBMCs. Subset noted: CD45RA+ positively selected. This CDR3 reads CASGQTGFYGYTF. Here the CDR3 DNA reads TGTGCTAGTGGCCAGACAGGGTTCTATGGCTACACCTTC.